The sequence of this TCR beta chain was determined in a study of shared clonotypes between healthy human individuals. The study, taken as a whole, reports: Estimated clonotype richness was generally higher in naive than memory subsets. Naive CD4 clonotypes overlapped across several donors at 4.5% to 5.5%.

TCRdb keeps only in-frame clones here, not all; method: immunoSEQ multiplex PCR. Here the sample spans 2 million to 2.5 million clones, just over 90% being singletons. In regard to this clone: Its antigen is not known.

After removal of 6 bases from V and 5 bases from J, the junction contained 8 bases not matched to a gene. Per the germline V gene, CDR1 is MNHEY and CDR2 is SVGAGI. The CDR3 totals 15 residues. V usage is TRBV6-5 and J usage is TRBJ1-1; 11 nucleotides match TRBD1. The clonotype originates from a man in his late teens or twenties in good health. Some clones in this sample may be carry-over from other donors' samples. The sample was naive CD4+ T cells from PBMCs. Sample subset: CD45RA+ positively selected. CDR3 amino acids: CASSWTGGVWTEAFF. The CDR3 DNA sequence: TGTGCCAGCAGCTGGACAGGGGGCGTATGGACTGAAGCTTTCTTT.